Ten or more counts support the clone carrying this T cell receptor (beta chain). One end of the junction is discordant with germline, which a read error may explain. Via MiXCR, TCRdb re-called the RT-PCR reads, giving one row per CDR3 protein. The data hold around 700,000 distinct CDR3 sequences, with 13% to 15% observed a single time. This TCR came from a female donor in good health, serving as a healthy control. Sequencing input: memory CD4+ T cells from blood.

This CDR3 is CASSLFRGAPGF. Here the CDR3 DNA reads TGTGCCAGCAGCTTATTTCGGGGGGCGCCAGGATTC. The chain carries TRBV7-2 and TRBJ1-2; possible D gene TRBD1, 6 bases. Germline CDR1 is SGHTA and CDR2 is FQGNSA. The CDR3 runs 12 residues.